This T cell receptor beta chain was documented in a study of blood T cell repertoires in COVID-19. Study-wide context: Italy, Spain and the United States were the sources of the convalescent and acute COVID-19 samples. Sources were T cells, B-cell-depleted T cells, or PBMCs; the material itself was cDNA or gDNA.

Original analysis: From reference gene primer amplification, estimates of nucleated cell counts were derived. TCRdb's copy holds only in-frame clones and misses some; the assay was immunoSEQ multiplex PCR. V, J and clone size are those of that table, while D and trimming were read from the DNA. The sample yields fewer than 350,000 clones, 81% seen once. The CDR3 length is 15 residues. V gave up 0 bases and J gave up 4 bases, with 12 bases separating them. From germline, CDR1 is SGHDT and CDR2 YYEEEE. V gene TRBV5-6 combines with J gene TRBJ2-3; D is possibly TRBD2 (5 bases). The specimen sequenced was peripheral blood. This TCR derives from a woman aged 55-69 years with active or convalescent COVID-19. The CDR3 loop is CASSLGPSWADTQYF. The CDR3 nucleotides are TGTGCCAGCAGCTTGGGCCCTAGCTGGGCAGATACGCAGTATTTT.